Below, one T cell receptor (beta chain) is given with its context. This receptor's antigen is unknown. No base qualities exist here, and no much larger clone lies one base off it. The data stem from a study of shared clonotypes between healthy human individuals (dated by TCRdb to the early 2020s). About the study as a whole: A couple of women and three men aged 18 to 49 years were included in the cohort. To estimate repertoire size and how much clonotypes are shared between individuals, the study performed deep sequencing of blood TCR repertoires from a handful of healthy adults. Different laboratories and diverse techniques were used to prepare libraries and sequence TCR repertoires, to increase sequencing depth and limit assay-specific biases. Between about 0.85 and 8.9 billion PBMCs per donor were obtained by leukapheresis. Study-wide findings and limitations: The genetic and exposure-history diversity represented was limited by the small number of donors. Sampling was restricted to blood, and TCR repertoires in tissue are likely to differ from TCR repertoires in blood. Pairwise subsampling led to the expectation that sequencing depth would affect the degree of clonotype sharing among donors.

The CDR3 numbers 16 residues from cysteine through phenylalanine. Of all the DNA, just the CDR3 is kept, 48 bases in frame from base 1. At the junction V is shortened by 2 bases and J by 0 bases, with 11 bases in between. CDR1 SGHTA and CDR2 FQGTGA are derived from the germline V gene. Donors were healthy HIV-negative adults with no recently reported acute infections or vaccinations. Every donor was a Caucasian adult living in Nashville, Tennessee, USA. For unsorted samples, 96 million or so PBMCs were counted, and genomic DNA was extracted using the QIAamp DNA Blood Mini kit. Blood was collected by leukapheresis, and PBMCs were isolated by Ficoll-Histopaque density gradient centrifugation and then cryopreserved in liquid nitrogen vapor phase. Using the deep immunoSEQ assay, multiplex PCR amplified TCR CDR3 regions from genomic DNA. Extracted genomic DNA from each cell subset was distributed evenly across all wells of several immunoSEQ 96-well plates, and each plate was treated as a replicate. Each replicate PCR for unsorted PBMC received about 300 ng genomic DNA, equal to tens of thousands of T cell genomes. Ten immunoSEQ deep assay plates were used to sequence unsorted PBMC genomic DNA. Purified libraries were quantified with a Qubit 3.0 fluorometer, sized on a Bioanalyzer 2100, and re-quantified with the KAPA Library Quantification kit. Every immunoSEQ 96-well plate was sequenced on a dedicated single-read 150-cycle Illumina NextSeq 550 flow cell. In the authors' own workflow: Because the immunoSEQ output included only junctional sequences and no quality scores, the filtering could not be the same as the filtering used for full-length reads. Sequences were annotated with PyIR, a Python wrapper for IgBLAST v1.9, and V/J genes and CDR3 were assigned using IMGT germline references. Reads were filtered out if the reads had weak V/J assignments (E-value above 1e-6), no CDR3, stop codons, out-of-frame junctions, or ambiguous translated residues. V3J clonotypes were defined as sequences sharing an identical inferred V gene, J gene, and CDR3 amino acid sequence. Percentage overlap between repertoires was calculated by dividing the number of shared unique clonotypes by the size of the smaller repertoire. RTK rarefaction, the Chao1 estimator, and Recon v2.1 estimates of unobserved clonotypes were used to assess repertoire richness. The table was pulled from immuneACCESS by TCRdb, which kept in-frame rearrangements only. Such tables lose some clones; where checked, under half of the loss comes from unresolved V genes, and the rest has no known cause. The V and J calls and the clone size are those of that table, but D and trimming were determined from the DNA. The sample includes fewer than 600,000 clones, with approximately 80% observed a single time. Of the sample, around 13% is held by the ten largest clones.

Sequencing was done on a sample of PBMCs. The rearrangement combines TRBV7-3 with TRBJ1-5; perhaps TRBD1 is the D gene, with 5 bases matching. This receptor was taken from a middle-aged woman in good health. Some clones in this sample may be carry-over from other donors' samples. The nucleotide sequence is given as TGTGCCAGCAGCTTAGGGACGGAGGATAGCAATCAGCCCCAGCATTTT. Its coded protein is CASSLGTEDSNQPQHF.